This T cell receptor beta chain was obtained from a study of blood T cell repertoires in COVID-19. The table came from immunoSEQ multiplex PCR; TCRdb's copy has only in-frame clones and leaves some out. The table includes approximately 290,000 clones, approximately 85% detected once. This CDR3 contains 14 residues. Per germline, CDR1 SGHRS and CDR2 YFSETQ. V gave up 2 bases and J gave up 2 bases; unmatched junction bases: 2. This clone showed up just a few times. Sequenced sample: PBMCs or T cells enriched from blood (not recorded which). V and J are TRBV5-1 and TRBJ2-7, with 9 bases fitting TRBD1. This TCR came from a woman in her thirties who had recovered from COVID-19. As DNA, the CDR3 is TGCGCCAGCAGCTTCGGGACAGGGACCTACGAGCAGTACTTC. Protein product: CASSFGTGTYEQYF.